This TCR beta chain was identified in a study of control samples from healthy donors and cancer patients. Sequencing used immunoSEQ multiplex PCR; TCRdb keeps in-frame clones, though not all of them. The data show approximately 68,000 clones, under 85% seen once. Looked up from germline, CDR1 is DFQATT and CDR2 is SNEGSKA (reference sequence). The CDR3 contains 11 residues. Material for sequencing was blood. The sequence came from a man in his 60s in good health. The chain recombines TRBV20-1 with TRBJ1-1; TRBD1 might be the D (5 bases). The CDR3 loop reads CGRGGGTEAFF. CDR3 DNA sequence: TGCGGTAGGGGCGGGGGAACTGAAGCTTTCTTT.